The source of this TCR beta chain is a study of pediatric ulcerative colitis. V shed 0 bases, J shed 5 bases, and the junction held 0 bases outside the gene matches. Germline V gene lookup returns CDR1 KGHSH and CDR2 LQKENI. The CDR3 is 14 residues long. During colonoscopy, one to two rectal pinch biopsies were collected. This clone showed up just a few times. The antigen is unknown. The study's findings and limits: No controls had the two rectal clonotypes shared by ulcerative colitis patients. Blood-derived T cells may be present in rectal pinch biopsies. Blood samples from a couple of patients yielded substantially fewer templates and were excluded from blood-rectal overlap analysis.

The assay was run at survey level. The repertoire was sequenced with immunoSEQ multiplex PCR; TCRdb's copy has only in-frame clones and lacks some. This repertoire shows around 36,000 clones, 80% to 85% found once; its top ten account for 0.9% to 1.2%. The source is a boy younger than 18 with mild ulcerative colitis. The chain couples TRBV18 to TRBJ2-5, with TRBD1 matching 10 bases. Material: gut tissue. The chain's CDR3 is CASSPPGQGETQYF. CDR3 bases: TGTGCCAGCTCACCACCGGGACAGGGGGAGACCCAGTACTTC.